This is a list of T cell receptor beta chains from one sample in a study of blood T cells in healthy people across ages. TCRdb called the 5' RACE reads again in MiXCR, with one record for every CDR3 protein. The data show over a million distinct CDR3 sequences, around 42% seen once. Sequencing was carried out using blood. These receptors came from a woman between 18 and 30 years old in good health. Each CDR3 is given with its conserved first and last residue. Each record gives: clone size, J gene, V gene, D gene, CDR3 DNA, CDR3 protein. The D gene is left open where the match is weak. Not every row has a clone size; where given, it reads once, few, many or a size class.

. | TRBJ2-7 | TRBV6-1 | TRBD1 | TGTGCCAGCAGCCGTGACAGGACCGGGACAGTGAATACCTACGAGCAGTACTTC | CASSRDRTGTVNTYEQYF
few | TRBJ2-7 | TRBV5-1 | TRBD2 | TGCGCCAGCTCCCCCCAGCGGGACTTCCTTATCGAGCAGTACTTC | CASSPQRDFLIEQYF
few | TRBJ2-3 | TRBV7-9 | TRBD2 | TGTGCCAGCAGCTCCTTACTAGCGGGAGTTTCAGATACGCAGTATTTT | CASSSLLAGVSDTQYF
. | TRBJ2-7 | TRBV20-1 | . | TGCAGTGCTAGAGAGAGGTCCAGGGTCGACGAGCAGTACTTC | CSARERSRVDEQYF
. | TRBJ2-7 | TRBV14 | . | TGTGCCAGCTCCGACCTAAGCGGCCCCTACGAGCAGTACTTC | CASSDLSGPYEQYF
. | TRBJ2-3 | TRBV4-1 | TRBD2 | TGCGCCAGCAGCCCCGGACTAGCGGGAGGGGCCACAGATACGCAGTATTTT | CASSPGLAGGATDTQYF
. | TRBJ2-5 | TRBV19 | . | TGTGCCAGTAGTATCCCGGACTCGTACCAAGAGACCCAGTACTTC | CASSIPDSYQETQYF
few | TRBJ1-2 | TRBV12-3/TRBV12-4 | . | TGTGCCAGCGGGCTTAAGAGGAACTATGGCTACACCTTC | CASGLKRNYGYTF
once | TRBJ1-1 | TRBV3-1 | . | TGTGCCAGCAGCCCCACTCGGTTGAACACTGAAGCTTTCTTT | CASSPTRLNTEAFF
. | TRBJ2-3 | TRBV10-1 | TRBD1 | TGCGCCAGCAGTGATGGGTACAGGGGCCCAGATACGCAGTATTTT | CASSDGYRGPDTQYF
once | TRBJ2-3 | TRBV7-9 | . | TGTGCCAGCAGCCTGGGAGATCCAAAAGATACGCAGTATTTT | CASSLGDPKDTQYF
. | TRBJ2-1 | TRBV11-2 | . | TGTGCCAGCAGCCTCGGTCCAAACTACCCCTACAATGAGCAGTTCTTC | CASSLGPNYPYNEQFF
. | TRBJ2-3 | TRBV6-1 | . | TGTGCCAGCAGTGAATACCCTAGGGAGACAGATACGCAGTATTTT | CASSEYPRETDTQYF
. | TRBJ2-7 | TRBV20-1 | . | TGCAGTGCTAGAGATCCCGGCAGGAATTACTACGAGCAGTACTTC | CSARDPGRNYYEQYF
many | TRBJ2-1 | TRBV4-1 | . | TGCGCCAGCAGACCAGCAGGTACAAGCCCGTCCTACAATGAGCAGTTCTTC | CASRPAGTSPSYNEQFF
. | TRBJ2-7 | TRBV27 | . | TGTGCCAGCACAGACAGAATCAGCTCCTACGAGCAGTACTTC | CASTDRISSYEQYF
. | TRBJ1-2 | TRBV3-1 | . | TGTGCCAGCAGCCAAGTGCCAGGGCTCTATGGCTACACCTTC | CASSQVPGLYGYTF
. | TRBJ1-2 | TRBV24-1 | TRBD1 | TGTGCCACCAGTGACGCCCAGGGGGCTAACGGGAACTATGGCTACACCTTC | CATSDAQGANGNYGYTF
few | TRBJ1-1 | TRBV28 | . | TGTGCCAGCAGGTCACTAATTGGGGGAACTGAAGCTTTCTTT | CASRSLIGGTEAFF
. | TRBJ2-7 | TRBV2 | . | TGTGCCAGCACCGCAATTCCGGGACACCTCTCCTACGAGCAGTACTTC | CASTAIPGHLSYEQYF
few | TRBJ1-2 | TRBV11-2 | . | TGTGCCAGCAGACCCCGGAGGGACGCTAACTATGGCTACACCTTC | CASRPRRDANYGYTF
. | TRBJ2-1 | TRBV6-1 | TRBD2 | TGTGCCAGCAGCCTCCTGAGCGGGAGGGCCTGGGATGAGCAGTTCTTC | CASSLLSGRAWDEQFF
. | TRBJ2-2 | TRBV12-3/TRBV12-4 | . | TGTGCCAGTAGTATCGCTGGTGACACCGGGGAGCTGTTTTTT | CASSIAGDTGELFF
many | TRBJ1-2 | TRBV12-3/TRBV12-4 | TRBD1 | TGTGCCAGCAGTACCGGGACAGCTAACTATGGCTACACCTTC | CASSTGTANYGYTF
few | TRBJ2-1 | TRBV29-1 | . | TGCAGCGTAGAGTGGTATGAGCAGTTCTTC | CSVEWYEQFF
few | TRBJ1-4 | TRBV5-8 | . | TGTGCCAGCAGGACGGACAAGACTCTGTTTTTT | CASRTDKTLFF
. | TRBJ2-7 | TRBV11-1 | . | TGTGCCAGCAGCAAAGGGTCGGGCGGGACCTCCTACGAGCAGTACTTC | CASSKGSGGTSYEQYF